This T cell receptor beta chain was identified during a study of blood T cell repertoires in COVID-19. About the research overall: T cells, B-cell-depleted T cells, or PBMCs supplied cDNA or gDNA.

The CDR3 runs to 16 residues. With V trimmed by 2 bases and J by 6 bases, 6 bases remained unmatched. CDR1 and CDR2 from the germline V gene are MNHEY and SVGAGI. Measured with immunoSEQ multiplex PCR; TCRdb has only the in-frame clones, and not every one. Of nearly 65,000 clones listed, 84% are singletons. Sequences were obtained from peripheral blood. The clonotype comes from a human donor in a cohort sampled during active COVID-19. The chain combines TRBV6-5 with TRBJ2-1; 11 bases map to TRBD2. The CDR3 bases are TGTGCCAGCAGTTACCATACCGGGACTAGCGGCAATGAGCAGTTCTTC. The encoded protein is CASSYHTGTSGNEQFF.